These 10 T cell receptor beta chains originate from one sample sequenced in a study of technical replicates of blood from a handful of donors. The assay was immunoSEQ multiplex PCR, and TCRdb's table has in-frame clones only and misses some. This table has approximately 12,000 clones, 70% to 80% appearing once. Sequencing input: PBMCs. Receptor source: a human donor in good health.

This clone occurred once. The chain combines TRBV28 with TRBJ1-2, with a weak D call TRBD1 (5 bases). With 2 bases removed from V and 0 bases from J, the gap between germline ends came to 16 bases. The length of the CDR3 is 17 residues. Germline lookup yields CDR1 MDHEN and CDR2 SYDVKM. The CDR3 DNA follows: TGTGCCAGCAGTTTAGCGAACAGGAGAAGGGCTAACTATGGCTACACCTTC. This encodes CASSLANRRRANYGYTF.

The V and J genes are TRBV6-1 and TRBJ1-4; D remains unclear. Germline V CDR1 and CDR2: MNHNS, SASEGT. CDR3 length: 15 residues. V was cut by 2 bases and J by 0 bases, with 7 bases left in between. CDR3 sequence (DNA): TGTGCCAGCAGTGAAACGGGAGCAACTAATGAAAAACTGTTTTTT. Translation gives CASSETGATNEKLFF.

This clone was counted a single time. The chain employs TRBV27 and TRBJ2-5; D remains ambiguous. The germline V gene encodes CDR1 MNHEY and CDR2 SMNVEV (reference sequence). V lost 3 bases to trimming and J lost 7 bases, with 15 bases between them. The CDR3 runs to 14 residues. CDR3 DNA: TGTGCCAGCAGTTTGTCTTTATCTAAGTCGACCCAGTACTTC. Translation gives CASSLSLSKSTQYF.

The rearrangement joins TRBV7-3 to TRBJ2-7; a possible D gene is TRBD2 (6 bases). Germline V gives CDR1 SGHTA, CDR2 FQGTGA. V lost 5 bases and J 3 bases, leaving 11 bases between the germline ends. The CDR3 runs 13 residues. DNA of the CDR3: TGTGCCAGCAGCCCTGGGGGACTCTACGAGCAGTACTTC. Translated, it gives CASSPGGLYEQYF.

This clone was recorded a few times. The rearrangement uses TRBV7-2 and TRBJ2-2, with D tentatively TRBD2 (6 bases). CDR1 SGHTA and CDR2 FQGNSA come from the germline V gene. This CDR3 is 13 amino acids long. Trimming stripped 4 bases from V and 7 bases from J, with 10 bases between. CDR3 nucleotides: TGTGCCAGCAGCTCGACTAGTTACGGGGAGCTGTTTTTT. Translated: CASSSTSYGELFF.

The CDR3 DNA reads TGTGCCAGCAGCAACAGGGGGCGGAGCAATCAGCCCCAGCATTTT. Its translation is CASSNRGRSNQPQHF. This chain uses TRBV21-1 with TRBJ1-5; TRBD1, the table's D call, lacks a check against the DNA. TRBV21-1 is marked as a pseudogene. CDR3 length: 15 residues.

The V and J genes are TRBV5-8 and TRBJ2-3, with 8 nucleotides matching TRBD2. Per germline, CDR1 SGHTS and CDR2 YDEGEE. The CDR3 runs to 16 residues. The junction had 8 bases not matched to a gene; V was cut back by 5 bases and J by 0 bases. The CDR3 DNA reads as TGTGCCAGCAGTTTTGCAACTAGCGGCAGCACAGATACGCAGTATTTT. Translation gives CASSFATSGSTDTQYF. The full variable domain, in which reference TRBV5-8 and TRBJ2-3 provide the parts outside the CDR3, is EAGVTQSPTHLIKTRGQQATLRCSPISGHTSVYWYQQALGLGLQFLLWYDEGEERNRGNFPPRFSGRQFPNYSSELNVNALELEDSALYLCASSFATSGSTDTQYFGPGTRLTVL.

This rearrangement joins TRBV2 to TRBJ2-4; D is perhaps TRBD1 (5 bases). Trimming removed 7 bases from V and 2 bases from J, with 15 bases in between. Germline V gene data show CDR1 as SNHLY and CDR2 as FYNNEI. CDR3 length: 15 residues. CDR3 residues: CASTSVGLTKNIQYF. The DNA of the CDR3 is TGTGCCAGCACCTCAGTGGGGCTAACCAAAAACATTCAGTACTTC.

This rearrangement joins TRBV15 to TRBJ1-1, with D maybe TRBD1 (6 bases). Trimming removed 4 bases from V and 8 bases from J, with 11 bases in between. This CDR3 is built from 12 residues. CDR1 and CDR2 (germline): LNHNV, YYDKDF (reference sequence). The CDR3 DNA sequence: TGTGCCACCAGCATACCACAGGGCGAAGCTTTCTTT. It codes for CATSIPQGEAFF.

This chain uses TRBV5-1 with TRBJ2-3; 12 bases match TRBD2. The CDR3 runs 16 residues. The J segment lost 3 bases and the V segment lost 4 bases, leaving 6 bases of the junction unmatched. CDR1 is SGHRS, CDR2 YFSETQ, per germline. In DNA, the CDR3 is TGCGCCAGCAGCCACCCCCTAGCGGGGGGGACAGATACGCAGTATTTT. Translated: CASSHPLAGGTDTQYF. The full variable domain, its missing parts supplied by reference TRBV5-1 and TRBJ2-3, is KAGVTQTPRYLIKTRGQQVTLSCSPISGHRSVSWYQQTPGQGLQFLFEYFSETQRNKGNFPGRFSGRQFSNSRSEMNVSTLELGDSALYLCASSHPLAGGTDTQYFGPGTRLTVL.